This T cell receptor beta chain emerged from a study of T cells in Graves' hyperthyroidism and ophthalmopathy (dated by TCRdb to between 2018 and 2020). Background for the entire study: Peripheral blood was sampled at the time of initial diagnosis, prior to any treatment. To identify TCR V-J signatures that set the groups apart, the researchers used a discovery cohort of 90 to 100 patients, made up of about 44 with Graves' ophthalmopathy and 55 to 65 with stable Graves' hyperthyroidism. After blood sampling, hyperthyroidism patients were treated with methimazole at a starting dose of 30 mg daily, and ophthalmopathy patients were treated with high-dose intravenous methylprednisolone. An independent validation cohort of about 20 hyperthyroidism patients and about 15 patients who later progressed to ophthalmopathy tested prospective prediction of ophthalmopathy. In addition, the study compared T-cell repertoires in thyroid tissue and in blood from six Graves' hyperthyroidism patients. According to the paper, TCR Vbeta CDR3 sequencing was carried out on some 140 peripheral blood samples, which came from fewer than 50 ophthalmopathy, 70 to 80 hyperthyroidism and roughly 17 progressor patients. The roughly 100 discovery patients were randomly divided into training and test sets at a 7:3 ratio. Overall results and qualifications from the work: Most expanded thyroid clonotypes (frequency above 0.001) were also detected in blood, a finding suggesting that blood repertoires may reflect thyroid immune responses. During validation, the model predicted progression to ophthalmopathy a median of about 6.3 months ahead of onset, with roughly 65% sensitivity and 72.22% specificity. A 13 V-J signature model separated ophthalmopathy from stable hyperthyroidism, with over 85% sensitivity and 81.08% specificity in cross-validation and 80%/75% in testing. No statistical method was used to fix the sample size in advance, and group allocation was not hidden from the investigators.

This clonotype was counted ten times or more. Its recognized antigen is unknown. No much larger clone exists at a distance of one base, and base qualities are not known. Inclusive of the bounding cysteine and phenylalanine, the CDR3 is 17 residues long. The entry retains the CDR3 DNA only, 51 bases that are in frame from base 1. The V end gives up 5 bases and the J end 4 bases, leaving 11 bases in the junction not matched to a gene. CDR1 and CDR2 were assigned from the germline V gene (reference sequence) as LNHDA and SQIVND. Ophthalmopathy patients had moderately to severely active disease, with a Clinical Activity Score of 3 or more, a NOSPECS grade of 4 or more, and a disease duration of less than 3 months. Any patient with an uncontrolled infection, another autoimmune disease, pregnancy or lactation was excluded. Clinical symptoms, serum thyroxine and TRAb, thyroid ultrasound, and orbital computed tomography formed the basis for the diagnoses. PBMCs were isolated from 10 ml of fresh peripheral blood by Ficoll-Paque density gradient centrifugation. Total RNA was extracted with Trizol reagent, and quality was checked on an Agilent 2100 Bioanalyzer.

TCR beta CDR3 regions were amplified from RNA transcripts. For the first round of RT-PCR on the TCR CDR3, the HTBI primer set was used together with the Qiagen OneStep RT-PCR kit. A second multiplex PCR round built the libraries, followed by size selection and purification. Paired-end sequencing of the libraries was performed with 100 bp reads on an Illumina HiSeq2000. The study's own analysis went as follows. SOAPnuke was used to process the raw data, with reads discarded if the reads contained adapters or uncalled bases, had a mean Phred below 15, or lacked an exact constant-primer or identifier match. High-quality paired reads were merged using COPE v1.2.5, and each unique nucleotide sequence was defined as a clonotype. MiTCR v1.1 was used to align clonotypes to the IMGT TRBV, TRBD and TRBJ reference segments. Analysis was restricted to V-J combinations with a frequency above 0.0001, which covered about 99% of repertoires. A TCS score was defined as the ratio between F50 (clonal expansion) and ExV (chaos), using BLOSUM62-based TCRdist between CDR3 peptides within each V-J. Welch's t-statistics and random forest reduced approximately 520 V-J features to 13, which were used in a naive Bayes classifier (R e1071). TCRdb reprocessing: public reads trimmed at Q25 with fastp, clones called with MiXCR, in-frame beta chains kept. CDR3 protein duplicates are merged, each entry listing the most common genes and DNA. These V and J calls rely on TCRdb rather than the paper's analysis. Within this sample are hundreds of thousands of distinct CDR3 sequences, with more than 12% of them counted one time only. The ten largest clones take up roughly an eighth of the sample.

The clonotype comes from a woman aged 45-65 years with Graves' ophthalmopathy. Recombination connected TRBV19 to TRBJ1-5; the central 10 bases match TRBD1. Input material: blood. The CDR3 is CASSLYASGQGNQPQHF. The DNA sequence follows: TGTGCCAGTAGTCTTTACGCCTCGGGACAGGGGAATCAGCCCCAGCATTTT.